A single sample gave rise to the 7 T cell receptor beta chains below, sequenced in a study of regulatory T cells in long-lasting Graves disease (dated by TCRdb to about 2021). The meaning of the sample's time point label: newly diagnosed GD, antithyroid drugs for less than 3 months. For both TCR sequencing and RNA sequencing, RNA was extracted from PBMCs using TRIzol. To prepare the library, multiplex PCR was applied. The listed sequencing device is Illumina HiSeq 4000. To build TCR beta libraries, CDR3 regions were amplified by Arm-PCR using iRepertoire HTBI primers. TCRdb reprocessing: public reads trimmed at Q25 with fastp, clones called with MiXCR, in-frame beta chains kept. Entries that share a CDR3 protein sequence are merged under the most common genes and DNA. Across this sample there are 500,000 or so distinct CDR3 sequences, with about 16% seen only once. 20% to 30% of the sample is held by the ten biggest clonotypes.

These data were also filed under a second study, of T cells in Graves' hyperthyroidism and ophthalmopathy.

Sequenced here: peripheral blood mononuclear cells (PBMCs), sampled at new diagnosis, from a patient treated with antithyroid drugs. The receptors originated from a woman between 40 and 65 years old with Graves disease. Donor details come from another sample of the same person, matched by shared clones.

This clonotype has a count of ten or more. CDR3 nucleotides: TGTGCCACACAGGGGCAGAACACTGAAGCTTTCTTT. This encodes CATQGQNTEAFF. The chain recombines TRBV10-3 with TRBJ1-1, with 7 nucleotides matching TRBD1. Germline values: CDR1 ENHRY, CDR2 SYGVKD. Trimming at V came to 10 bases and at J to 1 base, leaving 3 bases not matched to a gene. The CDR3 totals 12 residues.

The V and J genes are TRBV20-1 and TRBJ2-2, with D tentatively TRBD2 (5 bases). The CDR3 has 16 residues. Germline lookup yields CDR1 DFQATT and CDR2 SNEGSKA (reference sequence). V gave up 0 bases and J gave up 4 bases, with 15 bases separating them. Here the CDR3 DNA reads TGCAGTGCTAGAGATCGTACCCGGGAAAGCACCGGGGAGCTGTTTTTT. Protein: CSARDRTRESTGELFF.

As for this clonotype: A single base separates this from a much larger clone, so it may be a read error. This chain connects TRBV3-1 to TRBJ1-1, with D hard to call. Germline V CDR1 and CDR2: LGHDT, YNNKEL (reference sequence). Between the trimmed V and J ends, which lost 4 bases and 4 bases, there was a span of 10 bases. The CDR3 has 13 amino acids. The CDR3 DNA is TGTGCCAGCAGCCGAGTAGTTGCCACTGAAGCTTTCTTT. This translates into CASSRVVATEAFF.

This clonotype occurred a few times. The gene calls are TRBV5-8 and TRBJ1-1; 8 bases are shared with TRBD1. After removal of 4 bases from V and 5 bases from J, the junction contained 7 bases not matched to a gene. The germline V gene encodes CDR1 SGHTS and CDR2 YDEGEE. The CDR3 length is 14 residues. The CDR3 DNA reads TGTGCCAGCAGCCGACAGGGGATGGGGACTGAAGCTTTCTTT. The encoded protein is CASSRQGMGTEAFF.

In this sample, this clonotype turned up many times. The chain has TRBV3-1 and TRBJ2-7, with a tentative D call TRBD1 (6 bases). The germline gives CDR1 LGHDT, CDR2 YNNKEL (reference sequence). Trimming pared 2 bases from V and 6 bases from J, leaving 8 bases between. The CDR3 is 12 residues long. DNA of the CDR3: TGTGCCAGCAGCCAACGGGACACCGAGCAGTACTTC. Encoded protein: CASSQRDTEQYF.

Concerning this clonotype itself: A far larger clone lies a single base away; this is likely a read error. V usage is TRBV6-2 or TRBV6-3 and J usage is TRBJ1-1; the match to TRBD1 covers 8 bases. The CDR3 has 15 residues. Germline V lookup: CDR1 MNHEY, CDR2 SVGEGT. V lost 4 bases, J lost 3 bases, and 7 bases stayed unmatched. The CDR3 loop is CASSSLTGADTEAFF. DNA of the CDR3: TGTGCCAGCAGTTCTCTGACAGGGGCGGACACTGAAGCTTTCTTT.

At least ten counts were recorded for this clonotype. The chain is built from TRBV7-9 and TRBJ2-5; TRBD2 might be the D (5 bases). The germline V gene encodes CDR1 SEHNR and CDR2 FQNEAQ (reference sequence). V lost 5 bases, J lost 5 bases, and 12 bases lay in between. The CDR3 is made up of 13 amino acids. CDR3 nucleotides: TGTGCCAGCAGCCCACTAGTGAGGGAGACCCAGTACTTC. Its protein is CASSPLVRETQYF. The complete variable domain, with remaining parts taken from reference TRBV7-9 and TRBJ2-5, reads DTGVSQNPRHKITKRGQNVTFRCDPISEHNRLYWYRQTLGQGPEFLTYFQNEAQLEKSRLLSDRFSAERPKGSFSTLEIQRTEQGDSAMYLCASSPLVRETQYFGPGTRLLVL.